This entry lists 10 T cell receptor beta chains sequenced from one sample in a study of cytomegalovirus exposure and HLA in healthy donors. 60 Vbeta and 13 Jbeta primers were used in PCR. The method was immunoSEQ multiplex PCR; TCRdb's version includes in-frame clones alone and lacks a portion of them. The sample carries 110,000 to 150,000 clones, about 70% recorded once. Sequencing used PBMCs. All receptors derive from a man aged 55 to 70 in good health and CMV-seronegative.

This chain joins TRBV21-1 and TRBJ2-1; TRBD2, as called in the table, went unchecked against the DNA. TRBV21-1 is assigned pseudogene status. The CDR3 spans 18 residues. Written as DNA, the CDR3 is TGTGCCAGCAGCCACAAGTGCCGTACTAGCGGGCACAACAATGAGCAGTTCTTC. This encodes CASSHKCRTSGHNNEQFF.

This clone was counted only a few times. The CDR3 protein is CASSSWSGSAGGVNEQFF. The CDR3 DNA reads as TGTGCCAGCAGTAGTTGGTCGGGGTCAGCGGGAGGAGTAAATGAGCAGTTCTTC. The chain carries TRBV27 and TRBJ2-1; TRBD2 matches at 9 bases. V dropped 5 bases and J dropped 7; count of bases not matched to a gene: 18. Germline V gives CDR1 MNHEY, CDR2 SMNVEV (reference sequence). The CDR3 covers 18 residues.

The V and J genes are TRBV10-3 and TRBJ1-4, with D uncertain. The V end was cut by 4 bases, the J end by 5 bases, with 11 bases between. This CDR3 spans 14 amino acids. Germline loops: CDR1 ENHRY, CDR2 SYGVKD. This chain's CDR3 is CAISAPGFNEKLFF. DNA of the CDR3: TGTGCCATCAGTGCCCCGGGGTTCAATGAAAAACTGTTTTTT.

This rearrangement joins TRBV27 to TRBJ1-5; perhaps TRBD1 as D (5 bases). Germline V CDR1 and CDR2: MNHEY, SMNVEV (reference sequence). V was trimmed by 3 bases and J by 0 bases, leaving 15 bases between them. The CDR3 is 17 amino acids. The CDR3 DNA follows: TGTGCCAGCAGTTTCTCCCGGGGGTCGAATAGCAATCAGCCCCAGCATTTT. This codes for CASSFSRGSNSNQPQHF.

The chain links TRBV5-6 to TRBJ2-7, with D uncertain. The CDR3 is 17 residues long. Germline CDR1 and CDR2: SGHDT and YYEEEE. Trimming left V 2 bases short and J 3 bases short, with 21 bases between. CDR3 region: CASSLHVLRRDNYEQYF. CDR3 nucleotide sequence: TGTGCCAGCAGCTTACATGTTTTACGGAGAGATAACTACGAGCAGTACTTC.

This clone was observed a few times. The chain joins TRBV4-2 to TRBJ1-1, with D hard to call. The V end lost 4 bases, the J end lost 1 base, and 7 bases lay between the germline ends. The CDR3 runs 13 residues. Germline V gene lookup returns CDR1 LGHNA and CDR2 YNFKEQ. The CDR3 DNA reads TGTGCCAGCAGCCGAGACCAGAACACTGAAGCTTTCTTT. This sequence encodes CASSRDQNTEAFF.

This clone was seen only a few times. The rearrangement uses TRBV4-1 and TRBJ1-1; a possible D gene is TRBD1 (5 bases). The V gene's germline CDR1 is MGHRA and CDR2 YSYEKL. The V and J ends lost 2 bases and 0 bases respectively, with 13 bases between them. The CDR3 extends over 16 amino acids. CDR3 coding DNA: TGCGCCAGCAGCCAACGGACATCTTCTCTGAACACTGAAGCTTTCTTT. Amino acid sequence: CASSQRTSSLNTEAFF.

The chain joins TRBV6-5 to TRBJ2-5; 11 positions agree with TRBD2. The J segment lost 7 bases and the V segment lost 7 bases, leaving 5 bases of the junction unmatched. Germline CDR1 and CDR2: MNHEY and SVGAGI. There are 13 residues in the CDR3. CDR3 residues: CASTLAGGGTQYF. The CDR3 nucleotides read TGTGCCAGCACGTTAGCGGGAGGGGGGACCCAGTACTTC.

J is TRBJ1-4 and V is TRBV27, with D possibly being TRBD1 (5 bases). The CDR3 is 12 amino acids. The V gene's germline CDR1 is MNHEY and CDR2 SMNVEV (reference sequence). V gave up 5 bases and J gave up 7 bases, with 8 bases separating them. CDR3 bases: TGTGCCAGCAGTCGAAGGGGTGAAAAACTGTTTTTT. Amino acids: CASSRRGEKLFF.

The chain links TRBV6-4 to TRBJ2-1; TRBD2 agrees at 9 bases. The germline gives CDR1 MRHNA, CDR2 SNTAGT. J lost 8 bases, V lost 0 bases, and 8 bases had no gene match. CDR3 size: 16 residues. The CDR3 region is CASSDSMAGGPDEQFF. CDR3 in DNA: TGTGCCAGCAGTGACTCGATGGCGGGAGGGCCTGATGAGCAGTTCTTC.